This TCR beta chain was found in a study of shared clonotypes between healthy human individuals. The repertoire was sequenced with immunoSEQ multiplex PCR; TCRdb's copy has only in-frame clones and lacks some. The table lists approximately 2.1 million clones, 85% to 95% of them singletons. In the case of this clone: Its antigen is as yet unknown.

The V gene lost 8 bases and the J gene lost 9 bases, with 23 bases spanning the gap. The CDR3 runs to 14 residues. CDR1 MNHEY and CDR2 SVGAGI come from the germline V gene. Overall study results and limits: Despite large depth, rarefaction showed incomplete sorted-subset sequencing.

The clonotype was recovered from a man between 18 and 29 years old in good health. Some clones in this sample may be carry-over from other donors' samples. The genes are TRBV6-5 and TRBJ2-7; possibly TRBD1 for D (6 bases). The sample taken for sequencing was naive CD4+ T cells from PBMCs. Subset described: CD45RA+ positively selected. The CDR3 coding sequence is TGTGCCAGCCAAGTAGGGGGTCTTGGTTATGGGCAGTACTTC. This translates into CASQVGGLGYGQYF.